The TCR beta chain described here comes from a study of blood T cell repertoires in COVID-19. The J segment lost 5 bases and the V segment lost 4 bases, leaving 5 bases of the junction unmatched. The germline V gene has CDR1 LNHDA and CDR2 SQIVND (reference sequence). The CDR3 covers 15 residues. Clones were sequenced by immunoSEQ multiplex PCR, and TCRdb holds only the in-frame ones, with some missing. The profile shows approximately 160,000 clones, roughly 80% of them singletons. This clone came up once. V and J are TRBV19 and TRBJ2-5; TRBD1 matches at 12 bases. Sequencing used peripheral blood. The sequence was obtained from a man between 65 and 85 years old with acute or convalescent COVID-19. The CDR3 loop reads CASSRGQGAGETQYF. The DNA for the CDR3 is TGTGCCAGTAGTAGGGGACAGGGGGCTGGGGAGACCCAGTACTTC.